A single sample is the source of the 27 T cell receptor beta chains below, sequenced in a study of blood T cell repertoires in COVID-19. Measured with immunoSEQ multiplex PCR; TCRdb has only the in-frame clones, and not every one. The table has about 250,000 clones, about 83% seen once. Specimen: peripheral blood. These receptor sequences come from a man aged 40-49 years with active or convalescent COVID-19.

The CDR3 protein is CSVEDQLRPGAEAFF. The DNA for the CDR3 is TGCAGCGTTGAAGATCAGTTACGGCCTGGGGCCGAAGCTTTCTTT. V gene TRBV29-1 combines with J gene TRBJ1-1; TRBD1 is a possible D gene (5 bases). Trimming stripped 0 bases from V and 8 bases from J, with 19 bases between. The CDR3 extends over 15 amino acids. Per the germline V gene, CDR1 is SQVTM and CDR2 is ANQGSEA.

The chain links TRBV28 to TRBJ1-4; D gene ambiguous. The germline V gene has CDR1 MDHEN and CDR2 SYDVKM. Trimming shortened V by 6 bases and J by 8 bases, and 10 bases separated the two germline ends. The CDR3 has 12 residues. The CDR3 is CASSDTTEKLFF. In DNA form, the CDR3 reads TGTGCCAGCAGCGACACCACCGAAAAACTGTTTTTT.

Regarding this clone: Other DNA sequences from this sample encode an identical CDR3 as well. The V and J genes are TRBV4-1 and TRBJ2-3; the D is unclear. The CDR3 has 14 amino acids. Germline CDR1 MGHRA, CDR2 YSYEKL. V lost 0 bases and J lost 5, with 9 bases in between. The CDR3 sequence: CASSQDRPGDTQYF. The CDR3 DNA reads as TGCGCCAGCAGCCAAGATCGTCCGGGAGATACGCAGTATTTT.

The gene calls are TRBV24-1 and TRBJ2-4; 12 bases are a match to TRBD1. V shed 6 bases, J shed 9 bases, and the junction held 8 bases outside the gene matches. In germline, CDR1 is KGHDR, CDR2 SFDVKD. The CDR3 spans 15 residues. The CDR3 nucleotides are TGTGCCACCAGTTCCGGGACAGGGGGCAGCAGCATTCAGTACTTC. Amino acid sequence: CATSSGTGGSSIQYF.

V and J are TRBV23-1 and TRBJ2-7; TRBD1 is a possible D gene (6 bases). TRBV23-1 is marked as an open reading frame, function uncertain. Trimming took 11 bases from V and 0 from J, leaving 8 bases between them. The CDR3 spans 11 residues. The CDR3 reads CAGTSSYEQYF. The CDR3 coding sequence is TGCGCCGGGACAAGCTCCTACGAGCAGTACTTC.

CDR3 sequence: CASSLEDSRAFF. As DNA, the CDR3 is TGTGCCAGCAGCTTAGAAGACAGCAGGGCTTTCTTT. The rearrangement links TRBV11-3 to TRBJ1-1, with a possible D match to TRBD1 (5 bases). The CDR3 has 12 amino acids. V gave up 0 bases and J gave up 11 bases, with 10 bases separating them. CDR1 is SGHNT, CDR2 YENEEA, per germline.

The gene calls are TRBV2 and TRBJ2-1, with 12 bases lining up with TRBD2. This CDR3 region has 17 residues. From germline, CDR1 is SNHLY and CDR2 FYNNEI. V was clipped by 2 bases and J by 6 bases; unmatched bases: 8. DNA of the CDR3: TGTGCCAGCAGTGAATCCTCACTAGCGGGAGGCGGCAATGAGCAGTTCTTC. Translating it yields CASSESSLAGGGNEQFF.

V gene TRBV19 combines with J gene TRBJ2-7; the match to TRBD1 covers 10 bases. The CDR3 contains 14 residues. Germline CDR1 is LNHDA and CDR2 is SQIVND (reference sequence). The junction had 7 bases not matched to a gene; V was cut back by 6 bases and J by 5 bases. This CDR3 is CASSKDRGRDEQYF. CDR3 coding DNA: TGTGCCAGTAGCAAAGACAGGGGGCGAGACGAGCAGTACTTC.

The chain joins TRBV7-3 to TRBJ1-2, with 10 bases matching TRBD1. Trimming removed 2 bases from V and 5 bases from J; junction bases left unmatched: 2. The CDR3 loop spans 14 amino acids. The germline V gene has CDR1 SGHTA and CDR2 FQGTGA. CDR3 residues: CASSLQGQGYGYTF. The CDR3 nucleotides are TGTGCCAGCAGCTTACAGGGACAGGGGTATGGCTACACCTTC.

The gene calls are TRBV7-8 and TRBJ2-1, with TRBD2 matching 9 bases. CDR1 and CDR2 from the germline V gene are SGHVS and FQNEAQ. V lost 0 bases and J lost 12; bases outside the gene matches: 3. The CDR3 is 13 residues long. CDR3 sequence: CASSLATSGGQFF. The CDR3 DNA is TGTGCCAGCAGCTTAGCGACTAGCGGCGGGCAGTTCTTC.

V usage is TRBV30 and J usage is TRBJ2-6; 12 bases fit TRBD2. The germline CDR1 and CDR2 sequences are GTSNPN and SVGIG (reference sequence). V lost 3 bases to trimming and J lost 2 bases; unmatched junction nucleotides: 5. CDR3 length equals 17 residues. For the CDR3, the DNA is TGTGCCTGGAGCTTGACTAGCGGGAGAGCTGGGGCCAACGTCCTGACTTTC. It encodes CAWSLTSGRAGANVLTF.

V and J are TRBV6-5 and TRBJ2-7; 7 nucleotides align to TRBD2. The CDR3 extends over 15 amino acids. Germline CDR1 reads MNHEY; CDR2 reads SVGAGI. V trimming: 2 bases; J trimming: 7 bases; junction bases outside the gene matches: 11. The CDR3 DNA follows: TGTGCCAGCAGTTACCAGAGTAGCGGGTACGTTGAGCAGTACTTC. It yields the protein CASSYQSSGYVEQYF.

This rearrangement joins TRBV6-2 or TRBV6-3 to TRBJ2-7; 9 bases align to TRBD1. Germline lookup yields CDR1 MNHEY and CDR2 SVGEGT. V dropped 2 bases and J dropped 2; count of bases not matched to a gene: 4. This CDR3 spans 15 amino acids. Written as DNA, the CDR3 is TGTGCCAGCAGTTACCCCGACAGGGGGGCCTACGAGCAGTACTTC. Its translation: CASSYPDRGAYEQYF.

This clone was counted between two and nine times. The V and J genes are TRBV27 and TRBJ1-1; 7 nucleotides match TRBD1. The J segment lost 4 bases and the V segment lost 6 bases, leaving 14 bases of the junction unmatched. In germline, CDR1 is MNHEY, CDR2 SMNVEV (reference sequence). The CDR3 contains 16 residues. CDR3 bases: TGTGCCAGCAGCCTAGGGACAGTTCCTGGGGGCACTGAAGCTTTCTTT. Residues: CASSLGTVPGGTEAFF.

The chain carries TRBV28 and TRBJ1-2; a weak D match, TRBD1 (5 bases). CDR1 MDHEN and CDR2 SYDVKM come from the germline V gene. The CDR3 runs 15 residues. With 7 bases removed from V and 4 bases from J, the gap between germline ends came to 19 bases. CDR3 sequence reads: CASIPGVSGIYGYTF. The CDR3 DNA reads as TGTGCCAGCATCCCGGGGGTTTCGGGCATCTATGGCTACACCTTC.

This chain connects TRBV5-4 to TRBJ2-3; perhaps TRBD1 as D (6 bases). The V end lost 4 bases, the J end lost 3 bases, and 15 bases lay between the germline ends. The CDR3 has 15 residues. The germline V gene encodes CDR1 SGHNT and CDR2 YYREEE (reference sequence). The CDR3 here is CASSRGTLTTDTQYF. For the CDR3, the DNA is TGTGCCAGCAGCAGGGGGACACTTACTACAGATACGCAGTATTTT.

The V gene is TRBV2, the J gene TRBJ2-4; D possibly corresponds to TRBD2 (5 bases). Trimming removed 1 base from V and 15 bases from J, with 10 bases in between. Germline V gene lookup returns CDR1 SNHLY and CDR2 FYNNEI. The CDR3 is 11 residues long. The CDR3 loop reads CASSEGGVSYF. The CDR3 nucleotides read TGTGCCAGCAGTGAAGGGGGAGTTTCGTACTTC.

The V gene is TRBV3-1 (or the pseudogene TRBV3-2), the J gene TRBJ2-3, with 9 bases aligning to TRBD2. This CDR3 has 14 amino acids. CDR1 is LGHDT, CDR2 YNNKEL, per germline (reference sequence). Germline trimming cut 5 bases from V and 5 bases from J; bases unmatched to any gene: 5. This CDR3 is CASSWRGGQDTQYF. Written as DNA, the CDR3 is TGTGCCAGCAGCTGGCGGGGGGGCCAAGATACGCAGTATTTT.

Written as DNA, the CDR3 is TGTGCCACCAGTGATCGACAGGGGGACGGCTACACCTTC. It yields the protein CATSDRQGDGYTF. V gene TRBV24-1 combines with J gene TRBJ1-2, with 9 bases that match TRBD1. This CDR3 has 13 residues. In germline, CDR1 is KGHDR, CDR2 SFDVKD. V lost 3 bases to trimming and J lost 8 bases; unmatched junction nucleotides: 3.

This clone showed up just once. The chain combines TRBV28 with TRBJ1-1, with no clear D. Germline lookup yields CDR1 MDHEN and CDR2 SYDVKM. V dropped 3 bases and J dropped 6 bases, with 14 bases sitting between them. CDR3 length: 14 amino acids. CDR3 DNA sequence: TGTGCCAGCAGTTTGAGGCCCTTTGAGTCTGAAGCTTTCTTT. Protein: CASSLRPFESEAFF.

There are a few counts of this clone. V usage is TRBV21-1 and J usage is TRBJ1-5; the table's D call, TRBD1, has no DNA check behind it. TRBV21-1 is labeled a pseudogene. The CDR3 totals 14 residues. Here the CDR3 reads CASSRHRGHQPQHF. In DNA form, the CDR3 reads TGTGCCAGCAGCAGACACAGGGGGCATCAGCCCCAGCATTTT.

This clone showed up just a few times. The chain is built from TRBV27 and TRBJ1-3, with 9 nucleotides matching TRBD1. Trimming took 8 bases from V and 2 from J; bases not matched to a gene: 4. This CDR3 is built from 14 residues. Germline-derived CDR1 and CDR2 are MNHEY and SMNVEV (reference sequence). The CDR3 DNA reads TGTGCCAGCCGGGGGGACAGGGCTGGAAACACCATATATTTT. This codes for CASRGDRAGNTIYF.

This chain joins TRBV30 and TRBJ1-6; tentative D call: TRBD1 (5 bases). The germline V and J ends were trimmed by 3 bases and 0 bases, with 12 bases remaining between them. The germline V gene has CDR1 GTSNPN and CDR2 SVGIG (reference sequence). CDR3 length: 16 residues. CDR3 nucleotide sequence: TGTGCCTGGAGCGTTATGGGGGGCTCCTATAATTCACCCCTCCACTTT. Its translation: CAWSVMGGSYNSPLHF.

The rearrangement uses TRBV24-1 and TRBJ2-5, with 7 bases fitting TRBD1. Germline CDR1 and CDR2: KGHDR and SFDVKD. This CDR3 has 15 amino acids. V lost 4 bases to trimming and J lost 5 bases; unmatched junction nucleotides: 9. Here the CDR3 reads CATSDSPGRGETQYF. The CDR3 DNA follows: TGTGCCACCAGTGACTCCCCTGGCAGGGGGGAGACCCAGTACTTC.

The J gene is TRBJ1-1, the V gene TRBV2, with D hard to call. This CDR3 spans 12 amino acids. The V and J ends lost 6 bases and 0 bases respectively, with 5 bases between them. Germline V gives CDR1 SNHLY, CDR2 FYNNEI. CDR3 region: CASRFMNTEAFF. The DNA of the CDR3 is TGTGCCAGCAGGTTCATGAACACTGAAGCTTTCTTT.

This clone was observed a few times. This chain joins TRBV19 and TRBJ1-1; D ambiguous. The germline V gene encodes CDR1 LNHDA and CDR2 SQIVND (reference sequence). The V end lost 6 bases, the J end lost 1 base, and 9 bases lay between the germline ends. This CDR3 is built from 13 residues. The CDR3 nucleotides are TGTGCCAGTAGACGGGGTCCGAACACTGAAGCTTTCTTT. Protein sequence: CASRRGPNTEAFF.

The chain links TRBV18 to TRBJ1-4; unclear D gene. Deletions cut 3 bases from V and 0 bases from J, with 2 bases between. The CDR3 has 13 residues. The V gene's germline CDR1 is KGHSH and CDR2 LQKENI. The CDR3 bases are TGTGCCAGCTCACCCGCAACTAATGAAAAACTGTTTTTT. Translating it yields CASSPATNEKLFF.